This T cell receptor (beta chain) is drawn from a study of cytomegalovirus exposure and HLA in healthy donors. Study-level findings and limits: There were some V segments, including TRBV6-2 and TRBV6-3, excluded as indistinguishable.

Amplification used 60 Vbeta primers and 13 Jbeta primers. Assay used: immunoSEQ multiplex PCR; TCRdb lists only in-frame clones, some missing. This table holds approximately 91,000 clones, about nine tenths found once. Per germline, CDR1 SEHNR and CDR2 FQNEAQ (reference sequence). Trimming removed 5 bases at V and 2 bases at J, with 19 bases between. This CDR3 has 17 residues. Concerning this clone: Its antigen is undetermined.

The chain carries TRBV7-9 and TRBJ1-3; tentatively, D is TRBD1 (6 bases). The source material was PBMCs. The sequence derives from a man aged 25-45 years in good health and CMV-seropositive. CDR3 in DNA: TGTGCCAGCAGCCAAACCCAGGGGAATCGGCCTGGAAACACCATATATTTT. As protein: CASSQTQGNRPGNTIYF.